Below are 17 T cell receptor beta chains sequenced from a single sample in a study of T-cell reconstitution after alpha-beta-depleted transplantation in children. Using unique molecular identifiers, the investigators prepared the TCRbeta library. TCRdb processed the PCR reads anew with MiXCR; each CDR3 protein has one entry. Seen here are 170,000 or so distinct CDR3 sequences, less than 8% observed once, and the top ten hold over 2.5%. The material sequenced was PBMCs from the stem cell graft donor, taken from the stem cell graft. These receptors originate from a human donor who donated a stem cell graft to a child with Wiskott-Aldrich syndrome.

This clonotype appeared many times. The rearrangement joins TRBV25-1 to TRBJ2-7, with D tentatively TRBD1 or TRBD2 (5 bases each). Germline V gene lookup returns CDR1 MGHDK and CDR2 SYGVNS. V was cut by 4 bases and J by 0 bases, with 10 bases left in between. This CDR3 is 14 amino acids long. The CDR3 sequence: CASSVPGSSYEQYF. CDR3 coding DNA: TGTGCCAGCAGTGTACCAGGGAGCTCCTACGAGCAGTACTTC.

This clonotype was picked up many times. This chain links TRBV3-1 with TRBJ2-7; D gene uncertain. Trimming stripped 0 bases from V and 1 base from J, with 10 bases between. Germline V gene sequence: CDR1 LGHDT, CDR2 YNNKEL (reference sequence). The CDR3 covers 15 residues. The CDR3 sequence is CASSQDLYRSYEQYF. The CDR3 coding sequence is TGTGCCAGCAGCCAAGATCTGTACAGATCCTACGAGCAGTACTTC.

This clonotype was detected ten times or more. The CDR3 DNA is TGCAGCGTTGTGGGACTAGCAGAAAATGAGCAGTTCTTC. Translating gives CSVVGLAENEQFF. The genes are TRBV29-1 and TRBJ2-1; 9 nucleotides line up with TRBD2. The CDR3 contains 13 residues. V shed 4 bases and J 7 bases; nucleotides not matched to a gene: 5. CDR1 is SQVTM and CDR2 is ANQGSEA in the germline V gene.

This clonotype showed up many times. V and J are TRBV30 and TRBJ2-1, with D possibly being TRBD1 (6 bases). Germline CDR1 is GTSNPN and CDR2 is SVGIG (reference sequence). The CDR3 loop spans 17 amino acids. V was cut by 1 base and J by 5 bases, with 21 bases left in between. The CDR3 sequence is CAWSAPAYRVRDNEQFF. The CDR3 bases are TGTGCCTGGAGTGCACCAGCTTACAGGGTTCGAGACAATGAGCAGTTCTTC.

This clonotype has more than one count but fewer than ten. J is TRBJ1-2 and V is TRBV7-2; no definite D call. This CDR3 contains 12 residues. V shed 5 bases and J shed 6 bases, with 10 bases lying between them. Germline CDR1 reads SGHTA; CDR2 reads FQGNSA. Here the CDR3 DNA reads TGTGCCAGCAGCCGGCAGGACCATGGCTACACCTTC. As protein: CASSRQDHGYTF.

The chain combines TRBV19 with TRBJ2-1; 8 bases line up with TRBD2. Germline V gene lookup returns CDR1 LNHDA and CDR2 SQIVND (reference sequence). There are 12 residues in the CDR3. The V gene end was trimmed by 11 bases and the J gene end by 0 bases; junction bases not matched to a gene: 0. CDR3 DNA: TGTGCCGCGGGGGGCTCCTACAATGAGCAGTTCTTC. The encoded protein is CAAGGSYNEQFF.

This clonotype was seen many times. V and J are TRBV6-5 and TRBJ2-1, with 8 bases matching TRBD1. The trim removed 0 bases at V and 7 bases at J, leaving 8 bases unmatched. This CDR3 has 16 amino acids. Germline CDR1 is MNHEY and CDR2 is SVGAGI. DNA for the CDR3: TGTGCCAGCAGTTACTCGGGGGACAGGTCCCTTAATGAGCAGTTCTTC. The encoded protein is CASSYSGDRSLNEQFF.

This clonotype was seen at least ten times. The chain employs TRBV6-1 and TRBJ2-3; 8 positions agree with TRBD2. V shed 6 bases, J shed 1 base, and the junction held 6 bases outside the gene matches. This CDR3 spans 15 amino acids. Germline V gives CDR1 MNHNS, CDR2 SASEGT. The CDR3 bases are TGTGCCAGCAGCCCACGGGGGGGCGGCACAGATACGCAGTATTTT. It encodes CASSPRGGGTDTQYF.

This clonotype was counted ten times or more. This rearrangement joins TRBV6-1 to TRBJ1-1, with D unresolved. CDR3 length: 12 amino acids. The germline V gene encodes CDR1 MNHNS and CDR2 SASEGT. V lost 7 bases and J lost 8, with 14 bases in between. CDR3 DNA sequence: TGTGCCAGCACCCGAGAGGTCAGCGAAGCTTTCTTT. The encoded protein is CASTREVSEAFF.

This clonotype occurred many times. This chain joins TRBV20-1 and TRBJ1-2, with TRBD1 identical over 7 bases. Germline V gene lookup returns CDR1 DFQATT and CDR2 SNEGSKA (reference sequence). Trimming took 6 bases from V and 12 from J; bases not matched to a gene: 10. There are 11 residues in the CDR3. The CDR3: CSATGQVGNTF. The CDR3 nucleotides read TGCAGTGCAACCGGACAGGTTGGGAACACCTTC.

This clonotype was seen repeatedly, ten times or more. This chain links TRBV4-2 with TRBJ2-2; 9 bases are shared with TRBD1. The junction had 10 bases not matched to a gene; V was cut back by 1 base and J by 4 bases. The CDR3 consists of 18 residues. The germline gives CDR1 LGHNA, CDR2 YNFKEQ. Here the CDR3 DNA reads TGTGCCAGCAGCCAAGGTCTAACCGGGACAGGGCCCACCGGGGAGCTGTTTTTT. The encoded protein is CASSQGLTGTGPTGELFF.

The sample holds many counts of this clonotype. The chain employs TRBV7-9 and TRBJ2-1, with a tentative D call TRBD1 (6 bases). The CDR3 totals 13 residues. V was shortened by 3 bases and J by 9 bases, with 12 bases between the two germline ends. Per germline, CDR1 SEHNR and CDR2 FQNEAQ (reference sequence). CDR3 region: CASSFPGAGEQFF. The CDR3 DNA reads TGTGCCAGCAGCTTCCCAGGGGCAGGTGAGCAGTTCTTC.

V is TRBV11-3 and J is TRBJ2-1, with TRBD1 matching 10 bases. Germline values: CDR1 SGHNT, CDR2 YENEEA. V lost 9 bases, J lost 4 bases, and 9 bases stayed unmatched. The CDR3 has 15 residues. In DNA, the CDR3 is TGTGCCAGTACCGGGACAGGGGTGGGATACAATGAGCAGTTCTTC. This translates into CASTGTGVGYNEQFF. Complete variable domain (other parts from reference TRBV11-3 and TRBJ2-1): EAGVVQSPRYKIIEKKQPVAFWCNPISGHNTLYWYLQNLGQGPELLIRYENEEAVDDSQLPKDRFSAERLKGVDSTLKIQPAELGDSAVYLCASTGTGVGYNEQFFGPGTRLTVL.

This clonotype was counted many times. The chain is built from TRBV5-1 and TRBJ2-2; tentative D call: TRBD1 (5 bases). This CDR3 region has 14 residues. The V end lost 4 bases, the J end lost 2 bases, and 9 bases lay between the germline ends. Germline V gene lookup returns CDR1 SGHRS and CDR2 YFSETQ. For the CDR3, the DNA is TGCGCCAGCAGCACCGGACACAACACCGGGGAGCTGTTTTTT. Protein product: CASSTGHNTGELFF.

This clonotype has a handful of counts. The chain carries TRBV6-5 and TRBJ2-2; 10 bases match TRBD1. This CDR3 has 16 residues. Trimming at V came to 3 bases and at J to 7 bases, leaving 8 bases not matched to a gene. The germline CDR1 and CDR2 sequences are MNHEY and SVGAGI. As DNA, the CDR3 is TGTGCCAGCAGTTATAGCCCCGGGACAGGGGTCGGGGAGCTGTTTTTT. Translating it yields CASSYSPGTGVGELFF.

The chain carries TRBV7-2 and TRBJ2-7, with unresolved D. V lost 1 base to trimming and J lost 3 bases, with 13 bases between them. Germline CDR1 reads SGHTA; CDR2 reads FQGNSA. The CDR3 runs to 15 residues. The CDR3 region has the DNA TGTGCCAGCAGCTTAGTTCCGACTGAATACTACGAGCAGTACTTC. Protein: CASSLVPTEYYEQYF.

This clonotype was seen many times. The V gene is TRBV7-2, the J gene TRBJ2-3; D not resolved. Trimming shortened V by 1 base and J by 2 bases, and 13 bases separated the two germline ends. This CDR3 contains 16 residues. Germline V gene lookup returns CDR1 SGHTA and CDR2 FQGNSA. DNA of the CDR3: TGTGCCAGCAGCTTAGGTCATGGTGGCGTCACAGATACGCAGTATTTT. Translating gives CASSLGHGGVTDTQYF.